Detailed here is one TCR beta chain. This entry comes from a study of CD8+ T cells in alopecia areata. As for the study in general: Treated patients were given 5 to 10 mg oral tofacitinib twice daily. Severity among treated patients was scored by the percentage of scalp area affected.

RNA extraction was followed by reverse transcription into cDNA, which acted as the sequencing template. This table comes from immunoSEQ multiplex PCR, and its TCRdb copy is limited to in-frame clones, with some not included. The sample has over 90,000 clones; approximately 90% are singletons. Treatment in this sample: oral pan-JAK inhibitor, 5-10 mg twice daily. Collected material from alopecia areata patients comprised lesional scalp punch biopsies and peripheral blood. The sample was CD8+ T cells sorted from blood, taken between weeks 30 and 35, from a patient treated with tofacitinib. The TCR comes from a human donor with alopecia areata.

The CDR3 is CASSLEYGRSYEQYF. The CDR3 DNA follows: TGTGCCAGCAGCTTAGAGTACGGACGGTCCTACGAGCAGTACTTC. The V call is TRBV7-6, the J call TRBJ2-7; D is undetermined. Germline assignment: CDR1 SGHVS and CDR2 FNYEAQ. The V gene lost 1 base and the J gene lost 1 base, with 11 bases spanning the gap. This CDR3 is 15 amino acids long.